Below are 10 T cell receptor beta chains sequenced from a single sample in a study of post-analysis software for immune sequencing data. Notes on the study in general: Five or six TRBV segments (TRBV5-6, TRBV5-1 and TRBV20-1 among them) occurred more frequently in patients than in controls.

These receptors lack a known antigen. Built from TCR beta cDNA, the libraries had unique molecular identifiers in them. In TCRdb, the PCR reads were re-called with MiXCR into one record per CDR3 protein. The sample has some 800,000 distinct CDR3 sequences, 46% seen once. Specimen: blood. The receptors stem from a girl aged 10 to 17 with multiple sclerosis.

This sequence joins TRBV7-2 and TRBJ2-6, with TRBD1 identical over 8 bases. The germline CDR1 and CDR2 sequences are SGHTA and FQGNSA. CDR3 length equals 18 residues. The ends lost 2 bases at V and 1 base at J; junction bases unmatched: 7. The CDR3, as DNA: TGTGCCAGCAGCTTATTTCCCAGGGGGCCTTCTGGGGCCAACGTCCTGACTTTC. The encoded protein is CASSLFPRGPSGANVLTF.

The V call is TRBV12-3 or TRBV12-4, the J call TRBJ2-3, with 7 nucleotides matching TRBD2. The CDR3 is made up of 16 amino acids. The V segment lost 6 bases and the J segment 5 bases; nucleotides outside the gene matches: 14. In DNA, the CDR3 is TGTGCCAGCAGCCGAACTTCAGGACTAGGTGGAGATACGCAGTATTTT. Amino acid sequence: CASSRTSGLGGDTQYF.

V gene TRBV20-1 combines with J gene TRBJ2-4, with a weak D call TRBD1 (5 bases). CDR3 length equals 13 residues. Deletions cut 5 bases from V and 4 bases from J, with 12 bases between. Looked up from germline, CDR1 is DFQATT and CDR2 is SNEGSKA (reference sequence). CDR3 sequence: CSAVDQGKNIQYF. Here the CDR3 DNA reads TGCAGTGCTGTGGACCAGGGTAAAAACATTCAGTACTTC.

The rearrangement links TRBV20-1 to TRBJ1-4; D gene ambiguous. The CDR3 covers 11 residues. V was clipped by 1 base and J by 7 bases, with 4 bases between them. Germline values: CDR1 DFQATT, CDR2 SNEGSKA (reference sequence). CDR3 nucleotide sequence: TGCAGTGCTAGAGGAGGTGAAAAACTGTTTTTT. Translation gives CSARGGEKLFF.

CDR3: CASSYSEGVSYEQYF. The DNA for the CDR3 is TGTGCCAGCAGTTACTCTGAGGGCGTCTCCTACGAGCAGTACTTC. This rearrangement joins TRBV6-5 to TRBJ2-7; TRBD2 might be the D (5 bases). The CDR3 loop spans 15 amino acids. V lost 0 bases to trimming and J lost 0 bases, with 9 bases between them. Germline V CDR1 and CDR2: MNHEY, SVGAGI.

The gene calls are TRBV6-2 or TRBV6-3 and TRBJ2-1, with TRBD2 matching 11 bases. CDR3 length: 14 residues. The germline V gene encodes CDR1 MNHEY and CDR2 SVGEGT. Trimming took 5 bases from V and 6 from J; bases not matched to a gene: 3. The CDR3 coding sequence is TGTGCCAGCAGTCTACTAGCGGGAGCCAATGAGCAGTTCTTC. Protein sequence: CASSLLAGANEQFF.

This chain uses TRBV7-2 with TRBJ2-3; 11 nucleotides align to TRBD2. The CDR3 runs to 17 residues. V was clipped by 5 bases and J by 4 bases; unmatched bases: 11. The germline V gene has CDR1 SGHTA and CDR2 FQGNSA. The CDR3 sequence: CASSPLRGSGRADTQYF. The CDR3 DNA is TGTGCCAGCAGCCCACTACGGGGTAGCGGGAGGGCAGATACGCAGTATTTT.

J is TRBJ1-5 and V is TRBV6-6, with a possible D match to TRBD1 (5 bases). V was clipped by 7 bases and J by 0 bases, with 13 bases between them. This CDR3 contains 15 residues. Germline V CDR1 and CDR2: MNHNY, SVGAGI (reference sequence). The CDR3 loop reads CASNPGFNSNQPQHF. In nucleotides, the CDR3 is TGTGCCAGCAACCCAGGGTTTAATAGCAATCAGCCCCAGCATTTT.

V is TRBV20-1 and J is TRBJ2-7, with 9 bases lining up with TRBD2. Germline V gene lookup returns CDR1 DFQATT and CDR2 SNEGSKA (reference sequence). After removal of 2 bases from V and 0 bases from J, the junction contained 5 bases not matched to a gene. The length of the CDR3 is 15 residues. The CDR3 DNA reads as TGCAGTGCTAGATCCCTTAGCGGGAGCTCCTACGAGCAGTACTTC. As protein: CSARSLSGSSYEQYF.

The J gene is TRBJ1-5, the V gene TRBV19; unclear D gene. CDR1 is LNHDA and CDR2 is SQIVND in the germline V gene (reference sequence). Trimming took 9 bases from V and 9 from J, leaving 6 bases between them. This CDR3 contains 9 residues. CDR3 bases: TGTGCCAGCCATTTGCCCCAGCATTTT. It codes for CASHLPQHF.